This T cell receptor beta chain was profiled in a study of blood T cell repertoires in COVID-19. Study-level background: Sites across the United States, Italy and Spain contributed samples from acute and convalescent COVID-19.

This clone was seen once. Germline V CDR1 and CDR2: MNHEY, SVGAGI. The CDR3 is made up of 15 amino acids. The trim removed 8 bases at V and 3 bases at J, leaving 11 bases unmatched. Produced via immunoSEQ multiplex PCR; TCRdb's table is partial and in-frame only. The data hold 90,000 to 110,000 clones, with roughly 80% observed a single time. The sequencing sample was made of peripheral blood. The sequence derives from a woman at least 80 years old with acute or convalescent COVID-19. The chain joins TRBV6-5 to TRBJ2-7, with 9 bases identical to TRBD1. CDR3 sequence (DNA): TGTGCCAGCGCTCGGACAGGGGCCTCCCTCTACGAGCAGTACTTC. It specifies CASARTGASLYEQYF.